The clone carrying this TCR beta chain was counted ten times or more. What it recognizes is unknown. According to the study, TCR beta libraries were built with iRepertoire HTBI primers and CDR3-region Arm-PCR. TCRdb re-analysed the multiplex PCR reads in MiXCR, keeping a single row per CDR3 protein. The repertoire holds a few hundred thousand distinct CDR3 sequences, with approximately 23% as singletons. Sample time point: persistent/refractory GD, antithyroid drugs over 5 years with positive TRAb. After RNA was extracted from PBMCs, the TCR library was made from it. The sample belongs to a study of regulatory T cells in long-lasting Graves disease. General study findings and limits: New patients shared 750 to 1,000 public clonotypes, fewer than the approximately 2,500 shared by persistent patients.

CDR3 length: 17 residues. Trimming at V came to 6 bases and at J to 6 bases, leaving 15 bases not matched to a gene. The sequence was obtained from a female donor with Graves disease. Material: peripheral blood mononuclear cells (PBMCs), obtained when the disease was refractory, from a patient treated with antithyroid drugs. V and J are TRBV12-3 or TRBV12-4 and TRBJ1-5; 9 bases are a match to TRBD1. The CDR3 protein is CASSPGPGTGLGQPQHF. In DNA form, the CDR3 reads TGTGCCAGCAGCCCCGGGCCCGGGACAGGGCTAGGTCAGCCCCAGCATTTT.